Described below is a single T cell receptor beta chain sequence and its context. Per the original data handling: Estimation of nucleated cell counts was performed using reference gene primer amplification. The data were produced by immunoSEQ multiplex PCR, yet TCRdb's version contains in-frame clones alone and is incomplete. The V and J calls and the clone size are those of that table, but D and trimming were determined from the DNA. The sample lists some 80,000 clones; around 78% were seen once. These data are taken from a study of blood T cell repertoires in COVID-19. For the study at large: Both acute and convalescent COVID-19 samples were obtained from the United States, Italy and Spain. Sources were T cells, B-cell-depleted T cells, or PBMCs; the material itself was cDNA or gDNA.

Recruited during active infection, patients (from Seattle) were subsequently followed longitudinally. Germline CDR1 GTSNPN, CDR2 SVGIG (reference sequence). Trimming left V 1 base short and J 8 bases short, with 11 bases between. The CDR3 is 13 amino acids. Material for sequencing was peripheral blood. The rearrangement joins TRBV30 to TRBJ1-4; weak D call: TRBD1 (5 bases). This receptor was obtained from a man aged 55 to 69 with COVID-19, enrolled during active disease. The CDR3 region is CAWSAGLLEKLFF. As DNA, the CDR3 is TGTGCCTGGAGTGCGGGACTTCTCGAAAAACTGTTTTTT. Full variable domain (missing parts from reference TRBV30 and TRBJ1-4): SQTIHQWPATLVQPVGSPLSLECTVEGTSNPNLYWYRQAAGRGLQLLFYSVGIGQISSEVPQNLSASRPQDRQFILSSKKLLLSDSGFYLCAWSAGLLEKLFFGSGTQLSVL.